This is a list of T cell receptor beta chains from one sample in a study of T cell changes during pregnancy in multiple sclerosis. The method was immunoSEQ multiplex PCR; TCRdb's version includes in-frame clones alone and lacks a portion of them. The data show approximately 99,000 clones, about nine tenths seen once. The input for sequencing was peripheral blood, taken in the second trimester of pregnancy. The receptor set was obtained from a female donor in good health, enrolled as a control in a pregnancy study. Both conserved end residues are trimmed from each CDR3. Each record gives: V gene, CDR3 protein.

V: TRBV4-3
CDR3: ASSQARTGAVYGYT

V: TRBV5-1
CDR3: ASSLEVSEGGANVLT

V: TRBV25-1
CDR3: ASSDWQSEAF

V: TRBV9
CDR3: ASSVATGMTGNTIY

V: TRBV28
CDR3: ASTRLGEGGETQY

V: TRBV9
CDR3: ASSVTAESVTEAF

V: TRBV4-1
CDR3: ASSQDRQGSSTDTQY

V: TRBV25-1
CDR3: ARMGQGNTEAF

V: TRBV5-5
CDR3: ASSRGTAEPYGYT

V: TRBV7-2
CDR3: ASSPEIFTSSAYEQY

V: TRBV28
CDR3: ASRIFSTGVSPLH

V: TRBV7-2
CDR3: ASRLGPVRASPLH

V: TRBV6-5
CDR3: ASSRDIYNYGYT

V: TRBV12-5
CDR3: ASGLGTGPRETQY

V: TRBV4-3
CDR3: ASSQISQGGEGKLF

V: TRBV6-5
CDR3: GGKRERKETQY